One sample yielded the 28 T cell receptor beta chains listed below, sequenced in a study of T cell responses to AZD1222 COVID-19 vaccine. Assay used: immunoSEQ multiplex PCR; TCRdb lists only in-frame clones, some missing. The table has about 120,000 clones, nearly 90% seen once. The sample in question was peripheral blood, obtained on day 0 of AZD1222 vaccination. The receptors come from an adult in good health.

This chain links TRBV18 with TRBJ1-3; TRBD1 might be the D (5 bases). The ends were cut back, 4 bases at V and 8 bases at J, with 12 bases in the middle. CDR3 length: 13 amino acids. The germline V gene has CDR1 KGHSH and CDR2 LQKENI. CDR3 sequence (DNA): TGTGCCAGCTCACGCGTCCCGGGGGACACCATATATTTT. Translated, it gives CASSRVPGDTIYF.

This rearrangement joins TRBV24-1 to TRBJ2-2; D uncertain. Germline values: CDR1 KGHDR, CDR2 SFDVKD. This CDR3 is built from 14 residues. The ends were cut back, 4 bases at V and 7 bases at J, with 12 bases in the middle. DNA of the CDR3: TGTGCCACCAGTGAGTCGGGTAGGGACGGGGAGCTGTTTTTT. This codes for CATSESGRDGELFF.

This clone appeared once. V gene TRBV9 combines with J gene TRBJ1-3; 7 nucleotides align to TRBD1. V was pared by 3 bases and J by 0 bases, with 9 bases of the junction left unmatched. The CDR3 contains 17 residues. In germline, CDR1 is SGDLS, CDR2 YYNGEE. The CDR3 bases are TGTGCCAGCAGCGGTTCTGACAGGGCTCCCTCTGGAAACACCATATATTTT. This gives the protein CASSGSDRAPSGNTIYF.

The rearrangement links TRBV3-1 (or the pseudogene TRBV3-2) to TRBJ1-2; 8 bases match TRBD1. The CDR3 is made up of 15 amino acids. V shed 5 bases, J shed 8 bases, and the junction held 13 bases outside the gene matches. CDR1 LGHDT and CDR2 YNNKEL come from the germline V gene (reference sequence). This chain's CDR3 is CASSSVATGVDGYTF. The CDR3 coding sequence is TGTGCCAGCAGCAGTGTTGCGACAGGGGTTGACGGCTACACCTTC.

The chain is built from TRBV6-4 and TRBJ1-6; no firm D call. This CDR3 is 14 amino acids long. The V and J ends lost 3 bases and 2 bases respectively, with 5 bases between them. CDR1 and CDR2 from the germline V gene are MRHNA and SNTAGT. The CDR3 loop reads CASSDQPYNSPLHF. The CDR3 DNA reads TGTGCCAGCAGTGATCAGCCCTATAATTCACCCCTCCACTTT.

This chain links TRBV28 with TRBJ2-7; TRBD1 might be the D (5 bases). The V gene's germline CDR1 is MDHEN and CDR2 SYDVKM. V lost 2 bases and J lost 0, with 11 bases in between. This CDR3 is 15 amino acids long. The CDR3 bases are TGTGCCAGCAGTTTAACCCAGGGCAACTCCTACGAGCAGTACTTC. Protein product: CASSLTQGNSYEQYF.

The rearrangement links TRBV5-1 to TRBJ2-1; a possible D gene is TRBD2 (5 bases). The CDR3 totals 13 residues. Trimming took 6 bases from V and 10 from J, leaving 17 bases between them. Germline values: CDR1 SGHRS, CDR2 YFSETQ. The CDR3: CASTPAPSGEQFF. The DNA for the CDR3 is TGCGCCAGCACCCCGGCCCCCTCGGGGGAGCAGTTCTTC.

The CDR3 coding sequence is TGCGCCAGCAGCCGACAGGGGGCGAAGAACACCGGGGAGCTGTTTTTT. As protein: CASSRQGAKNTGELFF. J is TRBJ2-2 and V is TRBV5-1; 10 bases align to TRBD1. The CDR3 has 16 amino acids. Germline V lookup: CDR1 SGHRS, CDR2 YFSETQ. V was clipped by 4 bases and J by 1 base; unmatched bases: 4.

The rearrangement joins TRBV10-3 to TRBJ2-1; 11 positions agree with TRBD2. The CDR3 has 15 amino acids. With 4 bases clipped from V and 7 bases from J, the junction kept 6 bases outside the gene matches. The V gene's germline CDR1 is ENHRY and CDR2 SYGVKD. CDR3 in amino acids: CAISGLAGMANEQFF. The CDR3 region has the DNA TGTGCCATCAGTGGACTAGCGGGAATGGCGAATGAGCAGTTCTTC.

The V gene is TRBV7-8, the J gene TRBJ2-3; 7 bases fit TRBD1. Germline values: CDR1 SGHVS, CDR2 FQNEAQ. V was clipped by 8 bases and J by 0 bases; unmatched bases: 5. CDR3 size: 14 residues. This CDR3 is CASFGQVSTDTQYF. In nucleotides, the CDR3 is TGTGCCAGCTTTGGACAGGTTAGCACAGATACGCAGTATTTT.

This clone was seen just once. This chain uses TRBV9 with TRBJ1-5; D might be TRBD1 (6 bases). The CDR3 loop spans 19 amino acids. Germline V CDR1 and CDR2: SGDLS, YYNGEE. The V end lost 4 bases, the J end lost 0 bases, and 23 bases lay between the germline ends. In nucleotides, the CDR3 is TGTGCCAGCAGCCCCGGGACAACCCGCTACCCATATAGCAATCAGCCCCAGCATTTT. It specifies CASSPGTTRYPYSNQPQHF. The full variable domain, completed using reference TRBV9 and TRBJ1-5, is DSGVTQTPKHLITATGQRVTLRCSPRSGDLSVYWYQQSLDQGLQFLIQYYNGEERAKGNILERFSAQQFPDLHSELNLSSLELGDSALYFCASSPGTTRYPYSNQPQHFGDGTRLSIL.

The chain recombines TRBV2 with TRBJ1-5; D not resolved. V lost 7 bases and J 0 bases, leaving 13 bases between the germline ends. CDR3 length: 15 residues. The germline V gene encodes CDR1 SNHLY and CDR2 FYNNEI. As DNA, the CDR3 is TGTGCCAGCAACCTGGACCCCGTTAGCAATCAGCCCCAGCATTTT. It yields the protein CASNLDPVSNQPQHF.

The rearrangement links TRBV6-2 or TRBV6-3 to TRBJ1-3, with 7 positions matching TRBD1. CDR1 MNHEY and CDR2 SVGEGT come from the germline V gene. The length of the CDR3 is 17 residues. J was trimmed by 0 bases and V by 2 bases; bases with no gene match: 7. This CDR3 reads CASSYTSGQNSGNTIYF. In nucleotides, the CDR3 is TGTGCCAGCAGTTACACGTCGGGACAGAACTCTGGAAACACCATATATTTT.

The chain joins TRBV19 to TRBJ2-1; 11 bases map to TRBD2. Germline lookup yields CDR1 LNHDA and CDR2 SQIVND (reference sequence). This CDR3 is built from 14 residues. Germline trimming cut 5 bases from V and 5 bases from J; bases unmatched to any gene: 2. DNA for the CDR3: TGTGCCAGTAGTGGGACTAGCGGAGACAATGAGCAGTTCTTC. Encoded protein: CASSGTSGDNEQFF.

The V gene is TRBV19, the J gene TRBJ2-5, with a weak D call TRBD2 (7 bases). This CDR3 has 15 amino acids. Trimming removed 2 bases at V and 5 bases at J, with 15 bases between. The V gene's germline CDR1 is LNHDA and CDR2 SQIVND (reference sequence). This CDR3 reads CASSIMGGPGETQYF. The CDR3 region has the DNA TGTGCCAGTAGTATAATGGGGGGGCCGGGGGAGACCCAGTACTTC.

Comments on this clone: An end of the junction differs from the germline gene, which may be a read error. The chain couples TRBV5-5 to TRBJ2-7; the D is unclear. Germline values: CDR1 SGHKS, CDR2 YYEKEE (reference sequence). This CDR3 has 11 amino acids. The CDR3 sequence is CASSPCGRRGF. The CDR3 nucleotides are TGTGCCAGCAGCCCTTGCGGCAGGCGAGGCTTC.

The chain recombines TRBV5-5 with TRBJ2-2, with a weak D call TRBD1 (6 bases). The CDR3 loop spans 15 amino acids. V was pared by 2 bases and J by 0 bases, with 8 bases between. Germline lookup yields CDR1 SGHKS and CDR2 YYEKEE (reference sequence). The DNA for the CDR3 is TGTGCCAGCAGCTTACGACAGGCGAACACCGGGGAGCTGTTTTTT. It specifies CASSLRQANTGELFF. The variable domain in full, with the rest retrieved from reference TRBV5-5 and TRBJ2-2, is DAGVTQSPTHLIKTRGQQVTLRCSPISGHKSVSWYQQVLGQGPQFIFQYYEKEERGRGNFPDRFSARQFPNYSSELNVNALLLGDSALYLCASSLRQANTGELFFGEGSRLTVL.

This rearrangement joins TRBV28 to TRBJ1-2; D is perhaps TRBD1 (5 bases). Germline V lookup: CDR1 MDHEN, CDR2 SYDVKM. The CDR3 is 15 residues long. The V end was cut by 8 bases, the J end by 7 bases, with 23 bases between. CDR3 protein: CASRPGAGRQSGYTF. The CDR3 DNA follows: TGTGCCAGCCGTCCCGGGGCAGGGAGGCAAAGTGGCTACACCTTC.

V gene TRBV28 combines with J gene TRBJ1-6, with D possibly being TRBD1 (5 bases). The germline CDR1 and CDR2 sequences are MDHEN and SYDVKM. The CDR3 length is 15 residues. Trimming pared 6 bases from V and 1 base from J, leaving 10 bases between. The CDR3 sequence: CASRGEGSYNSPLHF. CDR3 nucleotides: TGTGCCAGCAGGGGGGAAGGATCCTATAATTCACCCCTCCACTTT.

This clone has more than one count but fewer than ten. V is TRBV15 and J is TRBJ1-5; 8 bases are a match to TRBD1. V lost 6 bases, J lost 6 bases, and 7 bases stayed unmatched. The CDR3 runs 14 residues. Germline-derived CDR1 and CDR2 are LNHNV and YYDKDF (reference sequence). The CDR3, as DNA: TGTGCCACCAGAGGACAGGGCTTCCCTCAGCCCCAGCATTTT. This codes for CATRGQGFPQPQHF.

The rearrangement links TRBV20-1 to TRBJ1-5; maybe TRBD1 (5 bases). Looked up from germline, CDR1 is DFQATT and CDR2 is SNEGSKA (reference sequence). V was clipped by 3 bases and J by 6 bases, with 12 bases between them. This CDR3 is 13 amino acids long. CDR3 sequence: CSASRQGSQPQHF. CDR3 bases: TGCAGTGCTAGTCGGCAGGGATCTCAGCCCCAGCATTTT.

V and J are TRBV28 and TRBJ2-7; D perhaps matches TRBD2 (5 bases). Trimming pared 4 bases from V and 9 bases from J, leaving 10 bases between. The CDR3 spans 11 residues. In germline, CDR1 is MDHEN, CDR2 SYDVKM. The DNA for the CDR3 is TGTGCCAGCAGTTCCACGAGGGTGCAGTACTTC. Its protein product is CASSSTRVQYF.

The rearrangement links TRBV7-9 to TRBJ2-1, with 9 bases lining up with TRBD2. Losses at the gene ends were 5 bases for V and 9 bases for J; bases not matched to a gene: 14. CDR1 and CDR2 (germline): SEHNR, FQNEAQ (reference sequence). CDR3 size: 16 residues. The CDR3 coding sequence is TGTGCCAGCAGCCCCCGGGGCGGGAGGGATTCGTTTGAGCAGTTCTTC. This encodes CASSPRGGRDSFEQFF.

The V gene is TRBV5-4, the J gene TRBJ2-6; D may be TRBD1 (6 bases). Per the germline V gene, CDR1 is SGHNT and CDR2 is YYREEE (reference sequence). The CDR3 is 16 amino acids. V lost 1 base, J lost 4 bases, and 12 bases lay in between. The CDR3 region has the DNA TGTGCCAGCAGCTTGTATCAGGGGCGGGGGGCCAACGTCCTGACTTTC. This sequence encodes CASSLYQGRGANVLTF. The full variable domain, in which reference TRBV5-4 and TRBJ2-6 provide the parts outside the CDR3, is ETGVTQSPTHLIKTRGQQVTLRCSSQSGHNTVSWYQQALGQGPQFIFQYYREEENGRGNFPPRFSGLQFPNYSSELNVNALELDDSALYLCASSLYQGRGANVLTFGAGSRLTVL.

This clone was counted once. This chain links TRBV21-1 with TRBJ1-5; the table's D call, TRBD1, was not checked against the DNA. TRBV21-1 is recorded as a pseudogene. The CDR3 totals 18 residues. CDR3 sequence (DNA): TGTGCCAGCAGCACTTCATCCCGGCAGGGTAAAGGCAATCAGCCCCAGCATTTT. This translates into CASSTSSRQGKGNQPQHF.

This rearrangement joins TRBV7-3 to TRBJ1-6; maybe TRBD1 (5 bases). Germline CDR1 SGHTA, CDR2 FQGTGA. Trimming took off 2 bases at V and 8 bases at J, with 13 bases between the two ends. This CDR3 is built from 15 residues. The CDR3 reads CASSLSGQGDSPLHF. CDR3 nucleotide sequence: TGTGCCAGCAGCTTATCCGGTCAGGGTGATTCACCCCTCCACTTT.

The chain uses TRBV30 and TRBJ1-2; D ambiguous. Trimming left V 3 bases short and J 2 bases short, with 10 bases between. The CDR3 has 13 amino acids. Germline loops: CDR1 GTSNPN, CDR2 SVGIG (reference sequence). The CDR3 DNA reads TGTGCCTGGAGCGGTCCAGCGAACTATGGCTACACCTTC. Amino acid sequence: CAWSGPANYGYTF.

This sequence joins TRBV5-1 and TRBJ2-1, with TRBD2 matching over 13 bases. J gave up 5 bases and V 0 bases, and 8 bases lay outside the gene matches. Germline V gene data show CDR1 as SGHRS and CDR2 as YFSETQ. The CDR3 length is 18 residues. CDR3 nucleotide sequence: TGCGCCAGCAGCTTGGACCCAGCCGGGACTAGCGGGAACAATGAGCAGTTCTTC. It codes for CASSLDPAGTSGNNEQFF.